The rows below give T cell receptor beta chains drawn from one sample of a study of cytomegalovirus exposure and HLA in healthy donors. TCRdb's table, derived via immunoSEQ multiplex PCR, lists solely in-frame clones and lacks some. Of about 190,000 clones listed, over 70% are singletons. Sequencing used PBMCs. These receptors came from a woman aged 25 to 45 in good health and CMV-seropositive. Both conserved end residues are part of each CDR3. The D gene is left open where the match is weak. Clone size is stated in some rows and not others, as once, few, many or a class when expanded.

CDR3aa	CDR3nt	abundance	d_gene	v_gene	j_gene	len
CASSPRVGAPYNEQFF	TGTGCCAGCAGCCCGCGTGTTGGGGCACCCTACAATGAGCAGTTCTTC	once	.	TRBV11-3	TRBJ2-1	16
CASSDQMNTEAFF	TGTGCCAGCAGTGATCAGATGAACACTGAAGCTTTCTTT	once	.	TRBV6-1	TRBJ1-1	13
CASKGRANTGELFF	TGTGCCAGCAAGGGCAGGGCGAACACCGGGGAGCTGTTTTTT	few	.	TRBV2	TRBJ2-2	14
CASSMTGVVYGYTF	TGTGCCAGCAGCATGACAGGAGTTGTCTATGGCTACACCTTC	.	.	TRBV6-5	TRBJ1-2	14
CATSRTTSAYNEQFF	TGTGCCACCAGCAGAACGACTAGCGCCTACAATGAGCAGTTCTTC	.	TRBD2	TRBV15	TRBJ2-1	15
CASSQQGQGSSPLHF	TGCGCCAGCAGCCAACAGGGACAGGGAAGTTCACCCCTCCACTTT	few	TRBD1	TRBV4-1	TRBJ1-6	15
CASSLGRAIYNEQFF	TGTGCCAGCAGCTTAGGGAGGGCGATCTACAATGAGCAGTTCTTC	few	.	TRBV7-2	TRBJ2-1	15
CASRQDRSLSEDTQYF	TGTGCCAGCAGACAGGACAGGTCCCTTAGTGAAGATACGCAGTATTTT	.	TRBD1	TRBV13	TRBJ2-3	16
CASRTGASGSKFF	TGTGCCAGCAGGACTGGGGCTAGCGGGAGTAAGTTCTTC	.	TRBD2	TRBV6-5	TRBJ2-1	13
CASSVRDRGLYEQYF	TGTGCCAGCAGCGTAAGGGACAGGGGGCTTTACGAGCAGTACTTC	.	TRBD1	TRBV9	TRBJ2-7	15
CASSPRGSSYNEQFF	TGTGCCAGCAGCCCCCGAGGGAGCTCCTACAATGAGCAGTTCTTC	few	.	TRBV7-9	TRBJ2-1	15
CASRPGTSPYEQYF	TGTGCCAGCCGTCCCGGGACTAGCCCATACGAGCAGTACTTC	.	TRBD2	TRBV27	TRBJ2-7	14
CASRRTSGSADTQYF	TGTGCCAGTAGGAGAACTAGCGGGAGTGCAGATACGCAGTATTTT	.	TRBD2	TRBV6-4	TRBJ2-3	15
CASSFPGQPQHF	TGTGCCAGCAGTTTTCCGGGGCAGCCCCAGCATTTT	.	.	TRBV27	TRBJ1-5	12
CASSVTGPLEEKLFF	TGCGCCAGCAGTGTCACAGGGCCTCTGGAAGAAAAACTGTTTTTT	.	.	TRBV10-1	TRBJ1-4	15
CASSYDSSGANVLTF	TGTGCCAGCAGTTACGACAGCTCTGGGGCCAACGTCCTGACTTTC	.	.	TRBV6-5	TRBJ2-6	15
CASSESEALTYEQYF	TGTGCCAGCAGTGAATCTGAAGCCCTTACCTACGAGCAGTACTTC	.	.	TRBV25-1	TRBJ2-7	15
CASSEEVGRGEQYF	TGTGCCAGCAGCGAGGAGGTGGGGAGGGGCGAGCAGTACTTC	.	TRBD2	TRBV9	TRBJ2-7	14
CASSDSSYNEQFF	TGTGCCAGCAGTGATAGTTCCTACAATGAGCAGTTCTTC	.	.	TRBV6-4	TRBJ2-1	13
CASSDRSYEQYF	TGTGCCAGTAGTGACAGGTCCTACGAGCAGTACTTC	.	.	TRBV19	TRBJ2-7	12
CASSAGQGASTDTQYF	TGCGCCAGCAGCGCGGGACAGGGAGCTAGCACAGATACGCAGTATTTT	.	TRBD1	TRBV5-1	TRBJ2-3	16
CASSDRGTSYEQYF	TGTGCCAGCAGCGACAGGGGGACCTCCTACGAGCAGTACTTC	.	TRBD1	TRBV27	TRBJ2-7	14
CASSERPGEQYF	TGTGCCAGTAGTGAGCGGCCCGGCGAGCAGTACTTC	.	.	TRBV19	TRBJ2-7	12
CASSYSALGEQFF	TGTGCCAGCAGTTACTCGGCCCTCGGGGAGCAGTTCTTC	once	.	TRBV6-5	TRBJ2-1	13
CASSLSGGPYNEQFF	TGTGCCAGCAGCCTCAGCGGGGGACCCTACAATGAGCAGTTCTTC	.	TRBD2	TRBV7-2	TRBJ2-1	15
CASSQPGPGTDTQYF	TGTGCCAGCAGCCAACCGGGCCCGGGAACAGATACGCAGTATTTT	.	.	TRBV5-4	TRBJ2-3	15
CASSLGQGREPQHF	TGTGCCAGCAGCTTAGGCCAGGGCAGGGAGCCCCAGCATTTT	.	.	TRBV7-9	TRBJ1-5	14
CASSLRSGPGEQYF	TGCGCCAGCAGCTTGAGGAGCGGGCCGGGCGAGCAGTACTTC	.	.	TRBV5-1	TRBJ2-7	14
CASSRGHQDTQYF	TGCGCCAGCAGCCGGGGACATCAAGATACGCAGTATTTT	.	.	TRBV4-1	TRBJ2-3	13
CASSLVQLAGVKGTDTQYF	TGCGCCAGCAGCTTGGTACAGCTAGCGGGAGTAAAAGGCACAGATACGCAGTATTTT	.	TRBD2	TRBV5-1	TRBJ2-3	19
CASSESVLAGSGF	TGTGCCAGCAGTGAATCAGTACTAGCGGGGAGTGGGTTC	.	TRBD2	TRBV6-1	TRBJ2-7	13
CASRLADYNEQFF	TGTGCCAGCAGACTAGCGGATTACAATGAGCAGTTCTTC	.	TRBD2	TRBV6-1	TRBJ2-1	13
CASSHVAGGAYNEQFF	TGCGCCAGCAGCCATGTAGCGGGAGGCGCCTACAATGAGCAGTTCTTC	once	TRBD2	TRBV4-1	TRBJ2-1	16
CASSFLNRVGGDTQYF	TGTGCCAGCAGCTTCCTCAACCGGGTCGGGGGAGATACGCAGTATTTT	.	.	TRBV7-9	TRBJ2-3	16
CATRGRNAFF	TGTGCCACCAGAGGGAGGAACGCTTTCTTT	.	.	TRBV15	TRBJ1-1	10
CASSLQTGDYGYTF	TGCGCCAGCAGCTTACAGACAGGGGACTATGGCTACACCTTC	.	TRBD1	TRBV5-1	TRBJ1-2	14
CASNGGVLGNQPQHF	TGTGCCAGCAATGGGGGGGTGTTAGGCAATCAGCCCCAGCATTTT	.	.	TRBV6-1	TRBJ1-5	15
CAISDPVKQNTGELFF	TGTGCCATCAGTGACCCTGTGAAACAGAACACCGGGGAGCTGTTTTTT	.	.	TRBV10-3	TRBJ2-2	16
CASSPSLRDTQYF	TGTGCCAGCTCACCGTCCCTTCGAGATACGCAGTATTTT	.	.	TRBV18	TRBJ2-3	13
CASSLRAGFNEKLFF	TGTGCCAGCAGTTTAAGAGCCGGGTTTAATGAAAAACTGTTTTTT	.	.	TRBV28	TRBJ1-4	15
CASSKALSTGFSTDTQYF	TGTGCCAGCAGCAAAGCGTTGTCGACAGGGTTCAGCACAGATACGCAGTATTTT	.	.	TRBV21-1	TRBJ2-3	18
CASSPGVADTDTQYF	TGTGCCAGCAGTCCGGGGGTAGCTGACACAGATACGCAGTATTTT	once	.	TRBV6-4	TRBJ2-3	15
CASRPLAEAGTGELFF	TGTGCCAGCAGGCCACTAGCGGAGGCCGGCACCGGGGAGCTGTTTTTT	.	TRBD2	TRBV5-6	TRBJ2-2	16
CASSEKGGRVYNEQFF	TGTGCCAGCAGTGAAAAGGGCGGGAGGGTCTACAATGAGCAGTTCTTC	.	TRBD2	TRBV6-1	TRBJ2-1	16
CASSQPGLGGYNEQFF	TGTGCCAGCAGCCAGCCGGGACTAGGGGGTTACAATGAGCAGTTCTTC	.	TRBD2	TRBV14	TRBJ2-1	16
CASSFQGADTGELFF	TGCGCCAGCAGCTTTCAGGGGGCCGACACCGGGGAGCTGTTTTTT	.	TRBD1	TRBV5-1	TRBJ2-2	15
CASSQVEGQGTHEQYF	TGTGCCAGCAGCCAAGTAGAGGGACAGGGGACGCACGAGCAGTACTTC	.	TRBD1	TRBV7-8	TRBJ2-7	16
CASSSGGGDVNEQFF	TGTGCCAGCAGTTCTGGGGGAGGGGACGTCAATGAGCAGTTCTTC	once	TRBD2	TRBV7-8	TRBJ2-1	15
CASSGQGETQPQHF	TGTGCCAGCAGTGGACAGGGGGAAACTCAGCCCCAGCATTTT	.	TRBD1	TRBV28	TRBJ1-5	14
CASSITSGVTDTQYF	TGTGCCAGCAGCATAACTAGCGGGGTCACAGATACGCAGTATTTT	.	TRBD2	TRBV5-6	TRBJ2-3	15
CASSYAPSDEQYF	TGTGCCAGCAGTTATGCCCCAAGCGACGAGCAGTACTTC	.	.	TRBV6-5	TRBJ2-7	13
CASSTPVAGAYEQYF	TGTGCCAGCAGCACCCCGGTAGCGGGAGCGTACGAGCAGTACTTC	.	TRBD2	TRBV7-9	TRBJ2-7	15
CASSLGAAGGSKGEQYF	TGCGCCAGCAGCCTGGGCGCGGCAGGGGGGTCAAAAGGCGAGCAGTACTTC	.	.	TRBV5-1	TRBJ2-7	17
CASSQTLAGGQNEQYF	TGCGCCAGCAGCCAAACTCTAGCGGGAGGGCAGAACGAGCAGTACTTC	many	TRBD2	TRBV4-1	TRBJ2-7	16
CASSSQGHGYTF	TGCGCCAGCAGCTCGCAGGGCCATGGCTACACCTTC	.	.	TRBV5-1	TRBJ1-2	12
CASSFSQAYGYTF	TGTGCCAGCAGCTTTTCACAGGCCTATGGCTACACCTTC	.	.	TRBV5-5	TRBJ1-2	13
CASSGTGVGEAFF	TGTGCCAGCAGTGGGACCGGGGTGGGTGAAGCTTTCTTT	few	.	TRBV2	TRBJ1-1	13
CASSRGQSTEAFF	TGCGCCAGCAGCCGGGGACAGAGTACTGAAGCTTTCTTT	few	TRBD1	TRBV4-1	TRBJ1-1	13
CASSSVGVLNTEAFF	TGTGCCAGCAGTTCGGTGGGAGTTCTGAACACTGAAGCTTTCTTT	.	.	TRBV28	TRBJ1-1	15
CASSAVFGLAGVPNTGELFF	TGTGCCAGCAGTGCCGTTTTTGGGCTAGCGGGAGTGCCGAACACCGGGGAGCTGTTTTTT	few	TRBD2	TRBV6-1	TRBJ2-2	20